A selection of T cell receptor beta chains follows, all from one sample in a study of blood T cell repertoires in COVID-19. Some clones are missing from TCRdb's copy, which holds only in-frame ones; the method was immunoSEQ multiplex PCR. The table lists 95,000 to 150,000 clones, over 70% of them singletons. The source material was peripheral blood. The receptor set was obtained from a man between 65 and 85 years old with acute or convalescent COVID-19. The CDR3 runs from the conserved cysteine through the conserved F or W. The order of the fields is J gene, V gene, clone size, D gene, CDR3 DNA, CDR3 protein. A D gene is named only where the DNA matches it firmly. Size is stated for part of the rows, as once, few or many counts, or as a class when the clone is expanded.

>TRBJ2-2|TRBV7-2|NA|TRBD1
TGTGCCAGCAGACCGGACAGGGGGAACACCGGGGAGCTGTTTTTT
CASRPDRGNTGELFF
>TRBJ2-7|TRBV24-1|NA|NA
TGTGCCACCAGTGATCCCCGTCCGACGGGGGTCCACGAGCAGTACTTC
CATSDPRPTGVHEQYF
>TRBJ2-3|TRBV19|once|NA
TGTGCCAGTAGTATAGCGCGGGGGCCACACACAGATACGCAGTATTTT
CASSIARGPHTDTQYF
>TRBJ1-2|TRBV5-1|few|TRBD1
TGCGCCAGCAGCTTAACGGGACAGAGGAGTGGCTACACCTTC
CASSLTGQRSGYTF
>TRBJ1-1|TRBV23-1|NA|NA
TGCGCCAGAGCTCCTACAGTAAACACTGAAGCCTTCTTT
CARAPTVNTEAFF
>TRBJ1-4|TRBV5-1|few|NA
TGCGCCAGCAGCTTGGCCAGGGCAACTAATGAAAAACTGTTTTTT
CASSLARATNEKLFF
>TRBJ2-7|TRBV5-4|NA|TRBD1
TGTGCCAGCAGCAATACAGGGGGGCCGTGGTCCGAGCAGTACTTC
CASSNTGGPWSEQYF
>TRBJ1-1|TRBV14|once|NA
TGTGCCAGCAGCCAAGTACCGGCGGGGGGCACTGAAGCTTTCTTT
CASSQVPAGGTEAFF
>TRBJ2-1|TRBV27|NA|TRBD2
TGTGCCAGCAGTTCGACTAGCGGGGGCTACAATGAGCAGTTCTTC
CASSSTSGGYNEQFF
>TRBJ2-6|TRBV9|NA|TRBD2
TGTGCCAGCAGCGTTAGCGGGGGGGCAGCTGGGGCCAACGTCCTGACTTTC
CASSVSGGAAGANVLTF
>TRBJ2-7|TRBV18|many|TRBD1
TGTGCCAGCTCTCCCGGGACAGGGGTTGAGCAGTACTTC
CASSPGTGVEQYF
>TRBJ1-2|TRBV4-3|NA|NA
TGCGCCAGCAGCCAAGACGTCCAGGCATCTCACTATGGCTACACCTTC
CASSQDVQASHYGYTF
>TRBJ2-1|TRBV6-5|NA|NA
TGTGCCAGCAGTCCCGGACAGAGATGGTTCTTC
CASSPGQRWFF
>TRBJ1-1|TRBV12-3/TRBV12-4|NA|NA
TGTGCCAGCAGTTCGGGTCGGGGTGAAGCTTTCTTT
CASSSGRGEAFF
>TRBJ1-2|TRBV19|few|NA
TGTGCCAGTAGTATAGATCCGACAGTTAACTATGGCTACACCTTC
CASSIDPTVNYGYTF
>TRBJ1-2|TRBV3-1/TRBV3-2|NA|NA
TGTGCCAGCAGCCCCTGGGGCAAATACTATGGCTACACCTTC
CASSPWGKYYGYTF
>TRBJ2-2|TRBV24-1|NA|NA
TGTGCCACCTCGAAAAGGGGAGGAACCGGGGAGCTGTTTTTT
CATSKRGGTGELFF
>TRBJ1-2|TRBV5-4|NA|NA
TGTGCCAGCAGCTTTGAAGGCACGAGAGGGGTTGCGGGGGGCTACACCTTC
CASSFEGTRGVAGGYTF